The present entry profiles one T cell receptor beta chain with its context. These data come from a study of patients and donors after allogeneic stem cell transplantation. V lost 2 bases and J lost 7, with 14 bases in between. Per germline, CDR1 SGHTA and CDR2 FQGNSA. The CDR3 length is 14 residues. Each CDR3 protein gets one entry after TCRdb re-called the RT-PCR reads with MiXCR. Of 200,000 to 250,000 distinct CDR3 sequences in the sample, 38% were seen once. The chain couples TRBV7-2 to TRBJ1-1; D is ambiguous. The sample was blood, either unsorted or a sorted T cell fraction (not recorded which). The source is a human donor who was either an allogeneic HSCT recipient or a stem cell or donor lymphocyte infusion donor (not recorded which). It is not recorded whose cells these are; they may come from a transplant donor. The CDR3 loop reads CASSLLSRNGEAFF. The CDR3, as DNA: TGTGCCAGCAGCTTACTCAGTAGGAACGGTGAAGCTTTCTTT. Drawing the rest from reference TRBV7-2 and TRBJ1-1, the complete variable domain is GAGVSQSPSNKVTEKGKDVELRCDPISGHTALYWYRQSLGQGLEFLIYFQGNSAPDKSGLPSDRFSAERTGGSVSTLTIQRTQQEDSAVYLCASSLLSRNGEAFFGQGTRLTVV.